The 31 T cell receptor beta chains listed next were all sequenced from one sample in a study of naive and memory T cell subsets. Study outcomes and limitations: Naive repertoires, especially CD8, held a few larger clonotypes, possibly memory cells re-expressing CD45RA.

Their cognate antigens are unknown. The beta constant-region primer was an equimolar mix of two oligonucleotides covering TRBC1 and TRBC2. Ligated cDNA was amplified by four rounds of PCR with nested alpha and beta constant-region primers and SP2. Each CDR3 protein is one row after TCRdb ran MiXCR on the UMI-ligation and nested PCR reads. Of roughly 100,000 distinct CDR3 sequences in the sample, about 14% were seen once. Sequences were obtained from naive CD8+ T cells from blood. The receptors were sampled from a human donor in good health.

The rearrangement joins TRBV5-6 to TRBJ2-1, with 9 positions matching TRBD2. CDR1 and CDR2 (germline): SGHDT, YYEEEE. With 2 bases clipped from V and 7 bases from J, the junction kept 4 bases outside the gene matches. This CDR3 spans 14 amino acids. The CDR3 protein is CASSFGTSMNEQFF. Written as DNA, the CDR3 is TGTGCCAGCAGCTTTGGGACTAGCATGAATGAGCAGTTCTTC. Full variable domain (outside the CDR3, taken from reference TRBV5-6 and TRBJ2-1): DAGVTQSPTHLIKTRGQQVTLRCSPKSGHDTVSWYQQALGQGPQFIFQYYEEEERQRGNFPDRFSGHQFPNYSSELNVNALLLGDSALYLCASSFGTSMNEQFFGPGTRLTVL.

This clonotype was observed at least ten times. J is TRBJ2-7 and V is TRBV11-3; D remains ambiguous. The germline gives CDR1 SGHNT, CDR2 YENEEA. The length of the CDR3 is 14 residues. V was clipped by 2 bases and J by 2 bases, with 10 bases between them. Here the CDR3 DNA reads TGTGCCAGCAGCTTAATGGAAAGGCCCTACGAGCAGTACTTC. Translated: CASSLMERPYEQYF.

A few counts support this clonotype. V gene TRBV12-3 or TRBV12-4 combines with J gene TRBJ2-7; D ambiguous. The CDR3 loop spans 17 amino acids. Trimming pared 2 bases from V and 3 bases from J, leaving 20 bases between. In DNA, the CDR3 is TGTGCCAGCAGTTTAAGCCCAAGGGCGGCTACCATCTACGAGCAGTACTTC. Its protein is CASSLSPRAATIYEQYF.

The rearrangement links TRBV9 to TRBJ2-7; D is perhaps TRBD1 or TRBD2 (5 bases each). This CDR3 has 16 residues. Per the germline V gene, CDR1 is SGDLS and CDR2 is YYNGEE. V gave up 4 bases and J gave up 2 bases, with 19 bases separating them. CDR3 bases: TGTGCCAGCAGCCCAGGAATGAGGGGCGTAGCCTACGAGCAGTACTTC. Translating it yields CASSPGMRGVAYEQYF.

The rearrangement joins TRBV7-8 to TRBJ1-5; tentative D call: TRBD1 (5 bases). The CDR3 covers 17 residues. Germline CDR1 is SGHVS and CDR2 is FQNEAQ. Trimming stripped 5 bases from V and 5 bases from J, with 22 bases between. The CDR3 coding sequence is TGTGCCAGCAGCCGCTACAGTCTTACCCGGGGCGATCAGCCCCAGCATTTT. Its translation: CASSRYSLTRGDQPQHF.

The rearrangement links TRBV4-3 to TRBJ2-7; D may be TRBD2 (5 bases). The germline CDR1 and CDR2 sequences are LGHNA and YSLEER. V was clipped by 4 bases and J by 3 bases, with 16 bases between them. This CDR3 region has 15 residues. This CDR3 reads CASSPYRGSHYEQYF. CDR3 nucleotides: TGCGCCAGCAGCCCATACCGAGGGAGCCACTACGAGCAGTACTTC.

The J gene is TRBJ2-3, the V gene TRBV12-3 or TRBV12-4, with D uncertain. This CDR3 comprises 16 residues. V dropped 5 bases and J dropped 4 bases, with 19 bases sitting between them. The DNA for the CDR3 is TGTGCCAGCAGTGAACCGGACCAGTCCTATTCAGATACGCAGTATTTT. Translating it yields CASSEPDQSYSDTQYF.

The sample holds many counts of this clonotype. The chain is built from TRBV4-1 and TRBJ1-3, with D maybe TRBD1 (6 bases). The CDR3 runs 17 residues. Trimming left V 2 bases short and J 0 bases short, with 14 bases between. Germline-derived CDR1 and CDR2 are MGHRA and YSYEKL. The CDR3 sequence: CASSQPGHLSSGNTIYF. For the CDR3, the DNA is TGCGCCAGCAGCCAACCGGGACACCTGAGCTCTGGAAACACCATATATTTT.

This clonotype appeared many times. The rearrangement joins TRBV7-8 to TRBJ2-3; no clear D. Trimming took 3 bases from V and 10 from J, leaving 23 bases between them. Germline V gene lookup returns CDR1 SGHVS and CDR2 FQNEAQ. This CDR3 is 16 amino acids long. The CDR3 DNA reads as TGTGCCAGCAGCTTGTGGGCAGAAACAGCCCCACGTGCGCAGTATTTT. It translates to CASSLWAETAPRAQYF.

This chain connects TRBV15 to TRBJ2-1; D perhaps matches TRBD1 (6 bases). V lost 3 bases and J lost 8, with 32 bases in between. Germline values: CDR1 LNHNV, CDR2 YYDKDF (reference sequence). The CDR3 is 20 residues long. The CDR3 DNA follows: TGTGCCACCAGCAGCAGCGTCAACCGATATTCTAGCCAAAAGGGGGATGAGCAGTTCTTC. Translation: CATSSSVNRYSSQKGDEQFF.

The rearrangement uses TRBV6-2 or TRBV6-3 and TRBJ2-1, with D possibly matching TRBD2 (7 bases). The germline V gene has CDR1 MNHEY and CDR2 SVGEGT. The CDR3 loop spans 11 amino acids. The V end lost 8 bases, the J end lost 9 bases, and 11 bases lay between the germline ends. The chain's CDR3 is CASWGGGEQFF. CDR3 coding DNA: TGTGCCAGCTGGGGGGGCGGTGAGCAGTTCTTC.

This clonotype was seen repeatedly, ten times or more. V usage is TRBV6-6 and J usage is TRBJ2-7; tentatively, D is TRBD1 (5 bases). Germline CDR1 and CDR2: MNHNY and SVGAGI (reference sequence). Between the trimmed V and J ends, which lost 5 bases and 0 bases, there was a span of 14 bases. The CDR3 spans 15 residues. The CDR3: CASSHLMTASYEQYF. The CDR3 nucleotides are TGTGCCAGCAGTCATCTAATGACAGCCTCCTACGAGCAGTACTTC.

This clonotype was counted many times. CDR3 nucleotide sequence: TGTGCCAGCAGCATAGGACTAGCGGGGGGCGTCACAGATACGCAGTATTTT. Residues: CASSIGLAGGVTDTQYF. The J gene is TRBJ2-3, the V gene TRBV11-2; TRBD2 aligns across 14 bases. Germline trimming cut 5 bases from V and 2 bases from J; bases unmatched to any gene: 6. This CDR3 region has 17 residues. Germline V CDR1 and CDR2: SGHAT, FQNNGV.

Only a few counts were recorded for this clonotype. This chain uses TRBV9 with TRBJ2-3; 11 nucleotides match TRBD2. CDR1 is SGDLS, CDR2 YYNGEE, per germline. The CDR3 runs 15 residues. Germline trimming cut 3 bases from V and 3 bases from J; bases unmatched to any gene: 3. The CDR3: CASSGTSGLTDTQYF. The CDR3 bases are TGTGCCAGCAGCGGGACTAGCGGGTTAACAGATACGCAGTATTTT.

This clonotype was picked up many times. The chain joins TRBV7-2 to TRBJ2-1; D possibly corresponds to TRBD1 (6 bases). Germline V lookup: CDR1 SGHTA, CDR2 FQGNSA. V was shortened by 5 bases and J by 4 bases, with 9 bases between the two germline ends. The CDR3 runs to 13 residues. Here the CDR3 reads CASSQDSYNEQFF. CDR3 DNA sequence: TGTGCCAGCAGCCAGGACAGTTACAATGAGCAGTTCTTC. Combining the CDR3 with reference TRBV7-2 and TRBJ2-1 gives the whole variable domain GAGVSQSPSNKVTEKGKDVELRCDPISGHTALYWYRQSLGQGLEFLIYFQGNSAPDKSGLPSDRFSAERTGGSVSTLTIQRTQQEDSAVYLCASSQDSYNEQFFGPGTRLTVL.

This clonotype appeared a few times. The chain uses TRBV15 and TRBJ2-7; no firm D call. The germline gives CDR1 LNHNV, CDR2 YYDKDF (reference sequence). The CDR3 has 12 amino acids. Trimming removed 8 bases from V and 3 bases from J, with 11 bases in between. This chain's CDR3 is CATGPTNYEQYF. CDR3 bases: TGTGCCACCGGCCCAACGAACTACGAGCAGTACTTC.

This clonotype was detected many times. This chain joins TRBV27 and TRBJ1-1, with 7 bases matching TRBD1. The CDR3 is made up of 15 amino acids. Germline V gene data show CDR1 as MNHEY and CDR2 as SMNVEV (reference sequence). Trimming took 3 bases from V and 0 from J; bases not matched to a gene: 4. The CDR3 DNA reads as TGTGCCAGCAGTTTCCAGGGGGAATTGAACACTGAAGCTTTCTTT. Residues: CASSFQGELNTEAFF.

This chain joins TRBV3-1 and TRBJ2-7; TRBD1 matches 8 bases. The CDR3 contains 15 residues. Losses at the gene ends were 2 bases for V and 5 bases for J; bases not matched to a gene: 8. Germline lookup yields CDR1 LGHDT and CDR2 YNNKEL (reference sequence). The CDR3, as DNA: TGTGCCAGCAGCCAATATCCGAGGACAGGGCACGAGCAGTACTTC. Residues: CASSQYPRTGHEQYF.

This chain uses TRBV5-1 with TRBJ2-7, with D tentatively TRBD2 (6 bases). The CDR3 totals 16 residues. Deletions cut 0 bases from V and 4 bases from J, with 17 bases between. Germline lookup yields CDR1 SGHRS and CDR2 YFSETQ. DNA of the CDR3: TGCGCCAGCAGCTTGGGGTCCGCGGGGATGGGGTACGAGCAGTACTTC. Translated, it gives CASSLGSAGMGYEQYF.

This clonotype has a handful of counts. This chain connects TRBV13 to TRBJ2-7; D is perhaps TRBD1 (6 bases). V was shortened by 5 bases and J by 0 bases, with 17 bases between the two germline ends. Germline CDR1 is PRHDT and CDR2 is FYEKMQ (reference sequence). CDR3 length: 16 amino acids. CDR3 in DNA: TGTGCCAGCAGCACCACGACAGGCGCGCGCTCCTACGAGCAGTACTTC. Its translation is CASSTTTGARSYEQYF.

In its sample, this clonotype was seen a few times. The V gene is TRBV3-1, the J gene TRBJ2-3, with 11 positions matching TRBD2. V lost 0 bases to trimming and J lost 8 bases; unmatched junction nucleotides: 7. CDR1 is LGHDT, CDR2 YNNKEL, per germline (reference sequence). The CDR3 spans 16 residues. For the CDR3, the DNA is TGTGCCAGCAGCCAAGATACTAGCGGGAGCTCGGGTACGCAGTATTTT. This gives the protein CASSQDTSGSSGTQYF.

The chain employs TRBV29-1 and TRBJ2-1, with D perhaps being TRBD1 or TRBD2 (6 bases each). The CDR3 totals 11 residues. Germline V CDR1 and CDR2: SQVTM, ANQGSEA. The DNA of the CDR3 is TGCCAGGGGCGGGACGGGAATGAGCAGTTCTTC. Residues: CQGRDGNEQFF.

This clonotype was found many times. CDR3 bases: TGTGCCATCAGAGGGCAGCTGAACACTGAAGCTTTCTTT. Protein: CAIRGQLNTEAFF. The genes are TRBV10-3 and TRBJ1-1; no clear D. Trimming removed 6 bases from V and 0 bases from J, with 8 bases in between. CDR1 is ENHRY, CDR2 SYGVKD, per germline. The CDR3 loop spans 13 amino acids.

This clonotype was detected a few times. The CDR3 spells CASPEPQHF. CDR3 DNA: TGCGCCTCCCCCGAGCCCCAGCATTTT. The genes are TRBV5-1 and TRBJ1-5; D remains ambiguous. There are 9 residues in the CDR3. V gave up 10 bases and J gave up 8 bases, with 7 bases separating them. Germline assignment: CDR1 SGHRS and CDR2 YFSETQ.

This clonotype showed up just a few times. The chain employs TRBV29-1 and TRBJ2-1; TRBD2 agrees at 8 bases. V lost 3 bases and J lost 4; bases outside the gene matches: 2. There are 13 residues in the CDR3. The germline CDR1 and CDR2 sequences are SQVTM and ANQGSEA. CDR3 region: CSVDGRGYNEQFF. CDR3 nucleotides: TGCAGCGTTGACGGGAGGGGGTACAATGAGCAGTTCTTC.

This clonotype was picked up many times. The genes are TRBV6-1 and TRBJ1-5; D remains unclear. Germline loops: CDR1 MNHNS, CDR2 SASEGT. There are 12 residues in the CDR3. The germline V and J ends were trimmed by 2 bases and 5 bases, with 4 bases remaining between them. CDR3 sequence reads: CASSELYQPQHF. The CDR3 DNA reads as TGTGCCAGCAGTGAATTGTATCAGCCCCAGCATTTT.

On this clonotype itself: The junction and the germline gene differ at one end; a read error may be behind it. The V gene is TRBV4-3, the J gene TRBJ2-7, with D perhaps TRBD2 (5 bases). The CDR3 loop spans 14 amino acids. Germline V gene sequence: CDR1 LGHNA, CDR2 YSLEER. CDR3 sequence reads: CPSSQDYGVYEQYF. The CDR3 nucleotides read TGCCCCAGCAGCCAAGATTACGGGGTCTACGAGCAGTACTTC.

The chain is built from TRBV2 and TRBJ2-6, with D possibly being TRBD2 (7 bases). Deletions cut 6 bases from V and 6 bases from J, with 12 bases between. The CDR3 runs 14 residues. Germline V gene sequence: CDR1 SNHLY, CDR2 FYNNEI. DNA for the CDR3: TGTGCCAGCAGGGGGGGGGGCGTGGCCAACGTCCTGACTTTC. It codes for CASRGGGVANVLTF. Supplemented by reference TRBV2 and TRBJ2-6, the full variable domain reads EPEVTQTPSHQVTQMGQEVILRCVPISNHLYFYWYRQILGQKVEFLVSFYNNEISEKSEIFDDQFSVERPDGSNFTLKIRSTKLEDSAMYFCASRGGGVANVLTFGAGSRLTVL.

This chain joins TRBV7-8 and TRBJ2-2; D gene unclear. Germline loops: CDR1 SGHVS, CDR2 FQNEAQ. V was pared by 8 bases and J by 6 bases, with 7 bases between. CDR3 length: 11 residues. The CDR3 spells CASGSSGELFF. The DNA of the CDR3 is TGTGCCAGCGGCTCGTCCGGGGAGCTGTTTTTT.

This clonotype was observed a handful of times. This chain links TRBV7-9 with TRBJ2-3; TRBD2 matches at 9 bases. The CDR3 length is 15 residues. Germline CDR1 and CDR2: SEHNR and FQNEAQ (reference sequence). Losses at the gene ends were 4 bases for V and 0 bases for J; bases not matched to a gene: 2. The CDR3 DNA follows: TGTGCCAGCAGCTGGACTAGCGATAGCACAGATACGCAGTATTTT. This sequence encodes CASSWTSDSTDTQYF.

In this sample, this clonotype turned up a few times. An end of the junction differs from the germline gene, which may be a read error. The rearrangement links TRBV13 to TRBJ1-2; D call uncertain. The CDR3 is 15 residues long. Per germline, CDR1 PRHDT and CDR2 FYEKMQ (reference sequence). The CDR3 loop reads CASSLGSGTLYGYTF. CDR3 nucleotides: TGTGCCAGCAGCCTAGGGTCGGGCACCCTCTATGGCTACACCTTC.